The next 5 T cell receptor beta chains were all read from a single sample in a study of TIL therapy for anti-PD-1-resistant metastatic lung cancer. The libraries were made with immunoSEQ v3. Data came from immunoSEQ multiplex PCR; TCRdb stores just in-frame clones and leaves some out. The sample lists approximately 53,000 clones; 70% to 85% were seen once. Time point indicated: pre-treatment sample, taken before nivolumab and TIL therapy. This sample comprised blood, obtained at baseline. The receptors here all came from a woman between 30 and 80 years old with non-small cell lung cancer.

J is TRBJ2-5 and V is TRBV30; 8 bases align to TRBD1. Germline V gene data show CDR1 as GTSNPN and CDR2 as SVGIG (reference sequence). V lost 2 bases to trimming and J lost 7 bases; unmatched junction nucleotides: 12. The CDR3 covers 15 residues. This CDR3 is CAWSFTGTGGGTQYF. DNA of the CDR3: TGTGCCTGGAGTTTCACCGGGACAGGAGGTGGGACCCAGTACTTC.

The J gene is TRBJ2-1, the V gene TRBV5-1, with 13 bases fitting TRBD2. This CDR3 is 15 amino acids long. Germline V gives CDR1 SGHRS, CDR2 YFSETQ. The junction had 1 base not matched to a gene; V was cut back by 0 bases and J by 7 bases. CDR3 protein: CASSLATSGRNEQFF. DNA of the CDR3: TGCGCCAGCAGCTTGGCGACTAGCGGGAGGAATGAGCAGTTCTTC.

CDR3 nucleotide sequence: TGTGCCAGCAGCCCAACCGACCGGACTCTCGCCACCGGGGAGCTGTTTTTT. It encodes CASSPTDRTLATGELFF. V usage is TRBV27 and J usage is TRBJ2-2; the D gene is possibly TRBD2 (5 bases). The CDR3 is 17 residues long. The V gene lost 6 bases and the J gene lost 4 bases, with 21 bases spanning the gap. Germline CDR1 and CDR2: MNHEY and SMNVEV (reference sequence).

V and J are TRBV27 and TRBJ1-2; D might be TRBD1 (6 bases). Trimming stripped 3 bases from V and 4 bases from J, with 9 bases between. The CDR3 covers 13 residues. Germline V gives CDR1 MNHEY, CDR2 SMNVEV (reference sequence). The CDR3 sequence is CASSFRRGYGYTF. The CDR3 DNA follows: TGTGCCAGCAGTTTTCGCAGGGGCTATGGCTACACCTTC.

The chain carries TRBV5-1 and TRBJ2-5; 11 bases match TRBD1. The CDR3 has 14 amino acids. CDR1 and CDR2 from the germline V gene are SGHRS and YFSETQ. The trim removed 5 bases at V and 5 bases at J, leaving 5 bases unmatched. CDR3 nucleotides: TGCGCCAGCAGTCAGGACAGGGGGCGGGAGACCCAGTACTTC. Translating it yields CASSQDRGRETQYF. Complete variable domain (other parts from reference TRBV5-1 and TRBJ2-5): KAGVTQTPRYLIKTRGQQVTLSCSPISGHRSVSWYQQTPGQGLQFLFEYFSETQRNKGNFPGRFSGRQFSNSRSEMNVSTLELGDSALYLCASSQDRGRETQYFGPGTRLLVL.